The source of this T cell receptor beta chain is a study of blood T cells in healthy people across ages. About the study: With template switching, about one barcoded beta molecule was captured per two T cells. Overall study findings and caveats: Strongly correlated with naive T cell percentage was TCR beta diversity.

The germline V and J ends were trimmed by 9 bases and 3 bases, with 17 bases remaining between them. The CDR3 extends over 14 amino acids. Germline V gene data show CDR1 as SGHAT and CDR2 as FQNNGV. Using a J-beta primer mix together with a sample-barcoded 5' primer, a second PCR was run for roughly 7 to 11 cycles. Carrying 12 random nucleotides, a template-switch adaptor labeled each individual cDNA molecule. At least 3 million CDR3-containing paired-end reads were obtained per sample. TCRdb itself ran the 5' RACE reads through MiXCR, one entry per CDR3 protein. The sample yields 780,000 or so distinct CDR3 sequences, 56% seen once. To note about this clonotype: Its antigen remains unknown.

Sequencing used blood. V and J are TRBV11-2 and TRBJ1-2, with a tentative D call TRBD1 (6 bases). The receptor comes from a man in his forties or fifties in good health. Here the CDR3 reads CASNSGVGDYGYTF. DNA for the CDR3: TGTGCCAGTAATTCAGGGGTTGGGGACTATGGCTACACCTTC.